This T cell receptor beta chain was captured by sequencing in a study of Tregs in tolerant kidney transplant recipients. Regarding this clone: Its specificity is not known.

Libraries were prepared by immunoSEQ multiplex PCR; TCRdb keeps only in-frame clonotypes and omits some of them. The table has fewer than 45,000 clones, around 95% seen once. The clonotype was recovered from a human donor in good health. Sequences were obtained from Tregs from blood cultured with allogeneic cells.

The CDR3 nucleotides are TGTGCCACCAGCAGTGAATACGGGACGGCACATTATCCCCTCCACTTT. It specifies CATSSEYGTAHYPLHF. The chain couples TRBV15 to TRBJ1-6; possible D gene TRBD1, 5 bases. The germline V gene encodes CDR1 LNHNV and CDR2 YYDKDF (reference sequence). The length of the CDR3 is 16 residues. V was trimmed by 3 bases and J by 13 bases, leaving 22 bases between them.